This entry is about one T cell receptor (beta chain). This receptor's antigen is unknown. Within one base of it there is no much larger clone, and no base qualities were kept. TCRbeta CDR3 regions were amplified from genomic DNA by means of the immunoSEQ Assay, a bias-controlled multiplex PCR. On the authors' methods: Nucleated cell counts per sample were estimated from amplification of reference gene primers within the assay. Sequence reads were collapsed and filtered to measure the absolute abundance of every unique TCRbeta CDR3 rearrangement. For each sample, productive Simpson clonality was calculated as the square root of Simpson's diversity index across productive rearrangements. This is the immuneACCESS table as TCRdb keeps it, with only in-frame sequences that have V and J called. A part of the clones is gone; compared with another copy, unresolved V genes explain less than half, and the rest is unexplained. The DNA was the basis for D and trimming; V, J and clone size are from that table. Recorded for this sample are around 150,000 clones; approximately 80% of them occurred a single time. Clones ranked in the top ten supply approximately 5.4% of the sample.

Participants in the prospective study were enrolled through a virtual design, were aged roughly 18 to 90 years, and lived in some 24 United States geographic areas. In the prospective study, cohorts were assigned on the basis of participant-reported clinical history obtained from a screening survey and a study questionnaire. ImmuneRACE Cohort 3 recovered participants were defined by two consecutive negative NP/OP PCR tests, healthcare professional clearance, or symptom resolution. In the prospective study, mobile phlebotomists collected whole blood, serum and a nasopharyngeal or oropharyngeal swab from each participant. Prospective study participants could optionally give additional blood draws and questionnaires over a roughly 2-month period. Before DNA extraction, prospective study blood samples were shipped either frozen or at room temperature. The CDR3 sequence holds 17 residues, the cysteine and phenylalanine included. Just the 51-base CDR3 DNA is kept, in frame starting at base 1. Trimming accounts for 1 base at V and 1 base at J, while the number of junction bases matched to no gene is 6. CDR1 MNHEY and CDR2 SMNVEV were looked up in the germline V gene (reference sequence).

The sample belongs to a study of blood T cell repertoires in COVID-19 (TCRdb year 2020). Background for the entire study: Collaborator samples came from the United States, Italy and Spain and covered acute and convalescent phases of COVID-19. Where available, HLA class I and class II types were obtained from metadata supplied by the sample provider rather than from assay-based typing. Subjects who had been exposed to COVID-19, were actively infected with it, or had recovered from it provided the deeply sampled blood TCRbeta repertoires that made up the dataset. Nearly every sample came with metadata listing a de-identified subject ID, COVID-19 status, age in years and sex. The samples were drawn from the first 160 participants of the ongoing ImmuneRACE study and from roughly 1,300 subjects provided by 6 global collaborators. The prospective study material was composed of cDNA or gDNA derived from T cells, B-cell-depleted T cells, or PBMCs. The repertoires were released in a freely available public database intended as a resource for research on the immune response to SARS-CoV-2.

Study-level results and caveats: How much clinical and demographic metadata was included differed by source and by participant, and the metadata was provided uncurated.

The TCR originated in a man aged 40-55 years who had recovered from COVID-19. The sequencing sample was made of PBMCs or T cells enriched from blood (not recorded which). In this chain, TRBV27 is recombined with TRBJ2-2, with 7 junctional bases fitting TRBD2. The CDR3 protein: CASSLLSPGGNTGELFF. The DNA is as follows: TGTGCCAGCAGTTTATTATCCCCGGGGGGGAACACCGGGGAGCTGTTTTTT.